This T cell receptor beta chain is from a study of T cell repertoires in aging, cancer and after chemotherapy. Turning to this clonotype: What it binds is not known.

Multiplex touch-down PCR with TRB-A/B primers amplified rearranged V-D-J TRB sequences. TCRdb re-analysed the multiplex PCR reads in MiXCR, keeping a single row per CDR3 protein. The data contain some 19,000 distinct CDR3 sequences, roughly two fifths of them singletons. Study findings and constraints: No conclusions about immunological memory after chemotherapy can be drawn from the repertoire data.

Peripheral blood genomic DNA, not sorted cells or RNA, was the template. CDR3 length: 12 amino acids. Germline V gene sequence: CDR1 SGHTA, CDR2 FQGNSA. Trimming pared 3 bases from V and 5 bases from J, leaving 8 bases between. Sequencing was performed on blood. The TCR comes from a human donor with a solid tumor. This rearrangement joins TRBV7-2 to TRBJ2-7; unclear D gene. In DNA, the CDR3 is TGTGCCAGCAGCTTTACCCGCCACGAGCAGTACTTC. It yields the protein CASSFTRHEQYF.